These T cell receptor beta chains were read from a single sample in a study of cytomegalovirus exposure and HLA in healthy donors. The protocol was immunoSEQ multiplex PCR, while the TCRdb copy is restricted to in-frame clones and leaves out a portion. The sample gives 200,000 to 300,000 clones, roughly four fifths of which show up once; roughly 2% is in the top ten. The sequencing sample was made of PBMCs. These receptors came from a woman in her thirties or forties in good health and CMV-seropositive. Both conserved end residues are part of each CDR3. The D gene is left open where the match is weak. Rows may omit the clone size; those that give it use once, few, many or a size class.

>TRBV7-2|TRBD1|once|TRBJ1-2
CASSLARDRVYYGYTF
TGTGCCAGCAGCTTAGCTAGGGACAGAGTTTACTATGGCTACACCTTC
>TRBV4-1|NA|NA|TRBJ1-2
CASSQDTSNYGYTF
TGCGCCAGCAGCCAGGACACTTCTAACTATGGCTACACCTTC
>TRBV11-3|NA|NA|TRBJ1-2
CASSFNSWDYGYTF
TGTGCCAGCAGCTTCAACAGCTGGGACTATGGCTACACCTTC
>TRBV7-2|NA|NA|TRBJ2-4
CASSSPRGLAKNIQYF
TGTGCCAGCAGCTCCCCCAGGGGTCTAGCCAAAAACATTCAGTACTTC
>TRBV7-2|TRBD1|NA|TRBJ2-7
CASISGTANYEQYF
TGTGCCAGCATTTCCGGGACAGCCAACTACGAGCAGTACTTC
>TRBV6-6|NA|NA|TRBJ2-1
CASSSGARSGNEQFF
TGTGCCAGCAGTTCTGGGGCTAGAAGTGGCAATGAGCAGTTCTTC
>TRBV10-3|TRBD1|NA|TRBJ1-2
CAIRDLTGGGNGYTF
TGTGCCATCAGGGATCTGACAGGGGGCGGAAATGGCTACACCTTC
>TRBV30|NA|NA|TRBJ1-2
CAWSPTRDHGYTF
TGTGCCTGGAGTCCAACCAGGGATCATGGCTACACCTTC
>TRBV28|TRBD1|NA|TRBJ1-2
CASSLAGGDYGYTF
TGTGCCAGCAGTTTGGCAGGGGGCGACTATGGCTACACCTTC
>TRBV7-8|NA|NA|TRBJ1-2
CASSSLRGNYGYTF
TGTGCCAGCAGCTCCCTACGGGGGAACTATGGCTACACCTTC
>TRBV9|TRBD2|NA|TRBJ2-2
CASSRDGGLAGEWRELFF
TGTGCCAGCAGCCGGGACGGAGGACTAGCGGGAGAATGGAGGGAGCTGTTTTTT
>TRBV6-5|NA|NA|TRBJ2-7
CASSYGDQRIYEQYF
TGTGCCAGCAGTTACGGGGATCAGCGGATCTACGAGCAGTACTTC
>TRBV7-2|NA|NA|TRBJ1-3
CASSPRGGDRNTIYF
TGTGCCAGCAGTCCCCGTGGGGGCGACAGAAACACCATATATTTT
>TRBV19|NA|NA|TRBJ1-5
CASSIGGVNQPQHF
TGTGCCAGTAGTATCGGAGGAGTAAATCAGCCCCAGCATTTT
>TRBV11-1|NA|NA|TRBJ1-1
CASTATGMAEAFF
TGTGCCAGCACGGCGACCGGGATGGCTGAAGCTTTCTTT
>TRBV27|NA|NA|TRBJ2-2
CASRKGQHTGELFF
TGTGCCAGCAGGAAGGGACAACACACCGGGGAGCTGTTTTTT
>TRBV11-2|NA|NA|TRBJ2-2
CASSLRRERGTGELFF
TGTGCCAGCAGCTTACGGCGGGAAAGGGGCACCGGGGAGCTGTTTTTT
>TRBV28|TRBD1|NA|TRBJ1-2
CASSPGQGEIIYGYTF
TGTGCCAGCAGTCCCGGACAGGGGGAAATCATCTATGGCTACACCTTC
>TRBV28|NA|NA|TRBJ1-1
CASSFVSGQEAFF
TGTGCCAGCAGTTTTGTGTCTGGACAGGAAGCTTTCTTT
>TRBV2|NA|once|TRBJ1-1
CASSNTQGDTEAFF
TGTGCCAGCAGTAATACTCAGGGCGACACTGAAGCTTTCTTT
>TRBV2|TRBD2|NA|TRBJ2-7
CASRTSGLSYEQYF
TGTGCCAGCCGGACTAGCGGGCTATCCTACGAGCAGTACTTC
>TRBV11-3|TRBD1|few|TRBJ2-7
CASSFRDRYPGEQYF
TGTGCCAGCAGCTTCCGGGACAGATACCCGGGGGAGCAGTACTTC
>TRBV9|TRBD2|few|TRBJ2-1
CASSVAPGGSYNEQFF
TGTGCCAGCAGCGTAGCTCCGGGAGGGTCCTACAATGAGCAGTTCTTC
>TRBV4-3|NA|NA|TRBJ1-1
CASSQGGRNTEAFF
TGCGCCAGCAGCCAGGGGGGACGGAACACTGAAGCTTTCTTT
>TRBV11-2|NA|few|TRBJ2-1
CASSLEPGSNEQFF
TGTGCCAGCAGCTTAGAACCGGGGAGTAATGAGCAGTTCTTC
>TRBV27|NA|NA|TRBJ2-1
CASSLSQGRNEQFF
TGTGCCAGCAGTTTATCGCAGGGGCGGAATGAGCAGTTCTTC
>TRBV4-2|NA|once|TRBJ2-3
CASSQDVTSTDTQYF
TGTGCCAGCAGCCAAGATGTGACAAGCACAGATACGCAGTATTTT
>TRBV15|NA|NA|TRBJ2-3
CATSRDRPGGTDTQYF
TGTGCCACCAGCAGAGATAGGCCCGGAGGCACAGATACGCAGTATTTT
>TRBV7-3|TRBD2|NA|TRBJ2-1
CASSLGLAGPYNEQFF
TGTGCCAGCAGCTTAGGACTAGCGGGACCTTACAATGAGCAGTTCTTC